The next 3 T cell receptor beta chains were all read from a single sample in a study of cytomegalovirus exposure and HLA in healthy donors. The study ran its PCR with 60 Vbeta and 13 Jbeta primers. TCRdb's table, derived via immunoSEQ multiplex PCR, lists solely in-frame clones and lacks some. Of 150,000 to 200,000 clones in the sample, approximately 80% were seen once. Material: PBMCs. These receptors were taken from a male donor in good health and CMV-seronegative.

The rearrangement links TRBV6-5 to TRBJ1-3, with TRBD1 matching 10 bases. Germline CDR1 and CDR2: MNHEY and SVGAGI. The CDR3 extends over 15 amino acids. V dropped 5 bases and J dropped 8; count of bases not matched to a gene: 9. Here the CDR3 reads CASSGTGEFTDTIYF. DNA of the CDR3: TGTGCCAGCAGTGGGACAGGGGAATTTACAGACACCATATATTTT.

The chain carries TRBV2 and TRBJ2-7; 9 bases line up with TRBD1. The V gene's germline CDR1 is SNHLY and CDR2 FYNNEI. Germline trimming cut 7 bases from V and 2 bases from J; bases unmatched to any gene: 9. This CDR3 spans 15 amino acids. The CDR3 region is CASKILTGGTYEQYF. In nucleotides, the CDR3 is TGTGCCAGCAAGATTCTGACAGGGGGGACCTACGAGCAGTACTTC. The full variable domain, with the rest looked up from reference TRBV2 and TRBJ2-7, is EPEVTQTPSHQVTQMGQEVILRCVPISNHLYFYWYRQILGQKVEFLVSFYNNEISEKSEIFDDQFSVERPDGSNFTLKIRSTKLEDSAMYFCASKILTGGTYEQYFGPGTRLTVT.

V usage is TRBV19 and J usage is TRBJ2-2; 7 bases align to TRBD1. V lost 5 bases, J lost 0 bases, and 6 bases stayed unmatched. Germline V CDR1 and CDR2: LNHDA, SQIVND (reference sequence). The CDR3 contains 16 residues. The DNA of the CDR3 is TGTGCCAGTAGTTCGGGACAGCGCGCGAACACCGGGGAGCTGTTTTTT. The encoded protein is CASSSGQRANTGELFF.